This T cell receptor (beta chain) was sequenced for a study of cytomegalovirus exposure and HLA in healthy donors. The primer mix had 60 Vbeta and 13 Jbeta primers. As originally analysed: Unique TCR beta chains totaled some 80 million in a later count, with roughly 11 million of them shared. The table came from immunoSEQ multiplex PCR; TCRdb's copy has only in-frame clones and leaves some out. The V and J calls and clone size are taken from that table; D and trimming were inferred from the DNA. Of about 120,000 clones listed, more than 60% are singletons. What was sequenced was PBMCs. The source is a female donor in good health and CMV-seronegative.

The chain's CDR3 is CASSYQGVDEKLFF. The DNA of the CDR3 is TGTGCCAGCAGCTATCAGGGGGTGGATGAAAAACTGTTTTTT. The V call is TRBV5-4, the J call TRBJ1-4; 7 positions match TRBD1. CDR3 length: 14 amino acids. CDR1 and CDR2 from the germline V gene are SGHNT and YYREEE (reference sequence). V trimming: 3 bases; J trimming: 6 bases; junction bases outside the gene matches: 5.